Below, 9 T cell receptor beta chains from the same sample are listed, as sequenced in a study of shared clonotypes between healthy human individuals. Assay used: immunoSEQ multiplex PCR; TCRdb lists only in-frame clones, some missing. The sample has 2,500,000 or so clones, approximately 90% seen once. Specimen: naive CD4+ T cells from PBMCs. Subset meaning: CD45RA+ positively selected. Receptors originate from a man younger than 35 in good health. Some clones in this sample may be carry-over from other donors' samples.

This clone was observed a few times. The chain recombines TRBV7-7 with TRBJ1-1; weak D call: TRBD1 (6 bases). The CDR3 contains 13 residues. Deletions cut 5 bases from V and 1 base from J, with 8 bases between. Germline V gene data show CDR1 as SSHAT and CDR2 as FNYEAQ (reference sequence). This chain's CDR3 is CASSRQENTEAFF. CDR3 bases: TGTGCCAGCAGCAGACAGGAGAACACTGAAGCTTTCTTT.

This clone was seen only once. This chain uses TRBV18 with TRBJ1-3; a weak D match, TRBD1 (5 bases). Germline V gives CDR1 KGHSH, CDR2 LQKENI. The CDR3 loop spans 18 amino acids. V lost 4 bases and J 4 bases, leaving 23 bases between the germline ends. CDR3 in amino acids: CASSQLGDSSTAGNTIYF. CDR3 sequence (DNA): TGTGCCAGCTCACAACTAGGGGACTCTTCCACCGCCGGAAACACCATATATTTT.

This clone was seen once. This rearrangement joins TRBV11-1 to TRBJ2-1, with D maybe TRBD2 (6 bases). Germline lookup yields CDR1 SGHAT and CDR2 FQDESV (reference sequence). The CDR3 spans 17 residues. Trimming took 1 base from V and 2 from J, leaving 15 bases between them. The CDR3 sequence: CASSLVPGVLAYNEQFF. CDR3 bases: TGTGCCAGCAGCTTAGTTCCGGGGGTGTTAGCCTACAATGAGCAGTTCTTC.

This chain joins TRBV7-2 and TRBJ1-5; D not resolved. Germline CDR1 is SGHTA and CDR2 is FQGNSA. Between the trimmed V and J ends, which lost 6 bases and 3 bases, there was a span of 12 bases. The CDR3 totals 14 residues. CDR3 sequence reads: CASSQRITNQPQHF. As DNA, the CDR3 is TGTGCCAGCAGTCAGAGGATCACCAATCAGCCCCAGCATTTT.

The gene calls are TRBV6-4 and TRBJ2-1; 10 bases fit TRBD2. The CDR3 covers 13 residues. Unmatched junction bases numbered 4, after V lost 5 bases and J lost 9 bases. The germline V gene encodes CDR1 MRHNA and CDR2 SNTAGT. CDR3: CASSSGRAGEQFF. The CDR3, as DNA: TGTGCCAGCAGTAGCGGGAGGGCCGGTGAGCAGTTCTTC.

A note on this clone: Within the sample, other DNA sequences also encode this same CDR3. The rearrangement uses TRBV9 and TRBJ2-3; 11 bases agree with TRBD1. Trimming cost V 2 bases and J 4 bases; bases outside gene matches: 3. The germline V gene encodes CDR1 SGDLS and CDR2 YYNGEE. The CDR3 loop spans 15 amino acids. CDR3 in DNA: TGTGCCAGCAGCGTGGGACAGGGGGTGGCAGATACGCAGTATTTT. Amino acids: CASSVGQGVADTQYF. Full variable domain (remainder filled in from reference TRBV9 and TRBJ2-3): DSGVTQTPKHLITATGQRVTLRCSPRSGDLSVYWYQQSLDQGLQFLIQYYNGEERAKGNILERFSAQQFPDLHSELNLSSLELGDSALYFCASSVGQGVADTQYFGPGTRLTVL.

The rearrangement joins TRBV7-9 to TRBJ2-2; unclear D gene. This CDR3 spans 12 amino acids. Germline CDR1 SEHNR, CDR2 FQNEAQ (reference sequence). V was pared by 5 bases and J by 2 bases, with 3 bases between. Here the CDR3 DNA reads TGTGCCAGCAGCGATAACACCGGGGAGCTGTTTTTT. Protein sequence: CASSDNTGELFF.

The chain links TRBV5-1 to TRBJ2-3; 10 nucleotides align to TRBD2. Trimming at V came to 3 bases and at J to 14 bases, leaving 18 bases not matched to a gene. Germline CDR1 reads SGHRS; CDR2 reads YFSETQ. CDR3 size: 16 residues. The CDR3: CASSWGLAGVPSHRYF. CDR3 coding DNA: TGCGCCAGCAGCTGGGGGCTAGCGGGAGTCCCATCACATCGGTATTTT.

The chain links TRBV5-1 to TRBJ2-7; unclear D gene. The V end lost 0 bases, the J end lost 5 bases, and 9 bases lay between the germline ends. CDR1 and CDR2 from the germline V gene are SGHRS and YFSETQ. This CDR3 is built from 13 residues. CDR3 loop: CASSLGQADEQYF. The CDR3 nucleotides are TGCGCCAGCAGCTTGGGGCAAGCCGACGAGCAGTACTTC.